A selection of T cell receptor beta chains follows, all from one sample in a study of blood T cell repertoires in COVID-19. TCRdb's copy holds only in-frame clones and misses some; the assay was immunoSEQ multiplex PCR. The repertoire holds 25,000 to 35,000 clones, with 82% as singletons. The sequenced sample was peripheral blood. Receptors originate from a man older than 75 with active or convalescent COVID-19. CDR3s include the opening cysteine and the closing phenylalanine or tryptophan. A D gene is named only where the DNA matches it firmly. Size values are once, few and many counts, or a class for expanded clones, and some rows have none.

TRBV5-1	.	14	TRBD2	TRBJ2-5	CASGFGTSGETQYF	TGCGCCAGCGGTTTCGGGACTAGTGGGGAGACCCAGTACTTC
TRBV12-3/TRBV12-4	.	12	.	TRBJ2-5	CASSLMRVAQYF	TGTGCCAGCAGTTTAATGAGGGTGGCCCAGTACTTC
TRBV2	.	15	TRBD1	TRBJ1-2	CASSRTTGDNYGYTF	TGTGCCAGCAGCCGGACGACAGGGGATAACTATGGCTACACCTTC
TRBV7-3	.	13	TRBD1	TRBJ2-5	CASSEGAQETQYF	TGTGCCAGCAGCGAGGGGGCTCAAGAGACCCAGTACTTC
TRBV25-1	.	17	TRBD2	TRBJ2-1	CASSERVGTGGYNEQFF	TGTGCCAGCAGTGAAAGGGTGGGGACGGGGGGTTACAATGAGCAGTTCTTC
TRBV2	once	15	.	TRBJ1-4	CASSVGLATNEKLFF	TGTGCCAGCAGTGTGGGACTTGCAACTAATGAAAAACTGTTTTTT
TRBV27	.	14	.	TRBJ1-2	CASSLSGQGYGYTF	TGTGCCAGCAGTTTATCTGGGCAAGGCTATGGCTACACCTTC
TRBV27	.	13	.	TRBJ2-1	CASSFGGPGEQFF	TGTGCCAGCAGTTTCGGAGGTCCCGGGGAGCAGTTCTTC
TRBV6-1	.	19	TRBD2	TRBJ2-1	CASSEARLRLSGTKNEQFF	TGTGCCAGCAGTGAAGCCCGCCTCCGCCTTAGCGGGACTAAAAATGAGCAGTTCTTC
TRBV6-1	once	16	TRBD2	TRBJ2-1	CASSEGGRAAPGEQFF	TGTGCCAGCAGTGAAGGTGGGAGGGCAGCCCCCGGTGAGCAGTTCTTC
TRBV7-9	.	14	TRBD1	TRBJ1-6	CASSLGDRRSPLHF	TGTGCCAGCAGCTTAGGGGACAGAAGGTCACCCCTCCACTTT
TRBV28	few	18	.	TRBJ1-3	CASSHTWGGEGMRNTIYF	TGTGCCAGCAGCCATACATGGGGCGGGGAGGGGATGCGAAACACCATATATTTT
TRBV2	few	15	.	TRBJ1-3	CASRGVRYSGNTIYF	TGTGCCAGCAGAGGGGTACGGTACTCTGGAAACACCATATATTTT
TRBV2	.	15	TRBD2	TRBJ2-5	CASSFLAGGEETQYF	TGTGCCAGCAGTTTTCTAGCGGGGGGTGAAGAGACCCAGTACTTC
TRBV6-2/TRBV6-3	.	16	TRBD2	TRBJ2-2	CASSYRAAGGPGELFF	TGTGCCAGCAGTTACCGGGCGGCGGGAGGGCCCGGGGAGCTGTTTTTT
TRBV29-1	.	13	.	TRBJ1-5	CSVEVYSNQPQHF	TGCAGCGTTGAAGTGTACAGTAATCAGCCCCAGCATTTT
TRBV7-3	.	14	.	TRBJ2-5	CASSLSGDSETQYF	TGTGCCAGCAGCTTATCGGGGGATTCGGAGACCCAGTACTTC
TRBV2	.	14	TRBD2	TRBJ2-1	CASSESGIGNEQFF	TGTGCCAGCAGTGAGAGCGGGATCGGCAATGAGCAGTTCTTC
TRBV3-1/TRBV3-2	.	13	.	TRBJ2-1	CASRGSGRNEQFF	TGTGCCAGCAGGGGTAGCGGAAGGAATGAGCAGTTCTTC
TRBV4-1	.	18	TRBD2	TRBJ2-5	CASSQPSGLAGGGETQYF	TGCGCCAGCAGCCAACCCTCGGGACTAGCGGGAGGTGGAGAGACCCAGTACTTC
TRBV19	.	15	TRBD1	TRBJ1-5	CASSPPTGGNQPQHF	TGTGCCAGTAGTCCCCCGACAGGGGGCAATCAGCCCCAGCATTTT
TRBV11-2	.	15	.	TRBJ1-1	CASSFEGGVRTEAFF	TGTGCCAGCAGCTTCGAGGGGGGGGTTAGGACTGAAGCTTTCTTT
TRBV5-1	.	19	TRBD2	TRBJ2-5	CASSSALAGGPDVRETQYF	TGCGCCAGCAGCTCTGCCCTAGCGGGAGGGCCGGACGTTCGAGAGACCCAGTACTTC
TRBV5-6	few	15	TRBD1	TRBJ2-1	CASSLAGTGTGEQFF	TGTGCCAGCAGCTTGGCCGGGACAGGCACAGGTGAGCAGTTCTTC
TRBV19	.	11	.	TRBJ2-2	CASSILGELFF	TGTGCCAGTAGTATCCTCGGGGAGCTGTTTTTT
TRBV7-9	.	14	.	TRBJ2-2	CASSLASGTGELFF	TGTGCCAGCAGCTTAGCTTCAGGGACCGGGGAGCTGTTTTTT
TRBV5-5	medium-sized	15	TRBD2	TRBJ2-7	CASSREGVERYEQYF	TGTGCCAGCAGCCGGGAGGGTGTGGAACGCTACGAGCAGTACTTC
TRBV27	.	13	.	TRBJ1-4	CASSLTGGEKLFF	TGTGCCAGCAGTTTGACGGGGGGGGAAAAACTGTTTTTT
TRBV3-1/TRBV3-2	.	14	.	TRBJ2-3	CASSQVGDTDTQYF	TGTGCCAGCAGCCAAGTGGGAGACACAGATACGCAGTATTTT
TRBV6-2/TRBV6-3	.	12	.	TRBJ1-3	CASSSGDLSAYF	TGTGCCAGCAGTTCCGGGGATTTGTCGGCATATTTT
TRBV29-1	.	13	TRBD1	TRBJ2-7	CSVDGTGGYEQYF	TGCAGCGTTGATGGGACAGGGGGCTACGAGCAGTACTTC
TRBV21-1	once	12	.	TRBJ1-2	CASRQGPYGYTF	TGTGCCAGCAGACAGGGGCCCTATGGCTACACCTTC
TRBV3-1/TRBV3-2	.	15	.	TRBJ2-1	CASSQTRASYNEQFF	TGTGCCAGCAGCCAAACTAGGGCTTCCTACAATGAGCAGTTCTTC
TRBV19	.	20	TRBD2	TRBJ2-3	CASSSVWLAGGLGLRDTQYF	TGTGCCAGTAGTTCGGTTTGGCTAGCGGGAGGGCTGGGGCTACGGGATACGCAGTATTTT
TRBV5-1	.	14	.	TRBJ2-6	CASSESSGANVLTF	TGCGCCAGCAGTGAGAGCTCTGGGGCCAACGTCCTGACTTTC
TRBV4-1	.	15	.	TRBJ1-2	CASSQGPRIGYGYTF	TGCGCCAGCAGCCAAGGCCCCAGGATCGGCTATGGCTACACCTTC
TRBV7-3	.	13	TRBD2	TRBJ2-5	CASRLAGEETQYF	TGTGCCAGCAGGTTAGCGGGGGAAGAGACCCAGTACTTC
TRBV24-1	once	16	.	TRBJ2-6	CATSDWATPGANVLTF	TGTGCCACCAGTGATTGGGCCACTCCTGGGGCCAACGTCCTGACTTTC
TRBV2	medium-sized	12	.	TRBJ2-7	CASSLGAIEQYF	TGTGCCAGCAGCCTTGGTGCTATCGAGCAGTACTTC
TRBV7-9	.	14	TRBD2	TRBJ2-2	CASQAGGRTGELFF	TGTGCCTCTCAAGCGGGAGGGCGTACCGGGGAGCTGTTTTTT
TRBV7-2	.	17	TRBD2	TRBJ2-7	CASSPGRGLAGAYEQYF	TGTGCCAGCAGCCCGGGGCGTGGGTTAGCGGGAGCCTACGAGCAGTACTTC
TRBV4-1	.	14	.	TRBJ1-1	CASSQQGRVTEAFF	TGCGCCAGCAGCCAACAGGGGAGGGTGACTGAAGCTTTCTTT